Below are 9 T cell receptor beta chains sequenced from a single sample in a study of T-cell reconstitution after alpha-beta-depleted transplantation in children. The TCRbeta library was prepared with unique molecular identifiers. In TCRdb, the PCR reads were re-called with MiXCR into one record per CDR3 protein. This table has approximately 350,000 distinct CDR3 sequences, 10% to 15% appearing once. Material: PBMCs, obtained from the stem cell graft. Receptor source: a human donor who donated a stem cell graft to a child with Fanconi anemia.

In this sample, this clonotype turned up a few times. As DNA, the CDR3 is TGTGCCAGCAGCTTAGTAGCGCAGAACACTGAAGCTTTCTTT. Translating it yields CASSLVAQNTEAFF. The V gene is TRBV11-2, the J gene TRBJ1-1; D gene ambiguous. The CDR3 covers 14 residues. Trimming cost V 1 base and J 1 base, with 7 bases left between them. CDR1 is SGHAT, CDR2 FQNNGV, per germline.

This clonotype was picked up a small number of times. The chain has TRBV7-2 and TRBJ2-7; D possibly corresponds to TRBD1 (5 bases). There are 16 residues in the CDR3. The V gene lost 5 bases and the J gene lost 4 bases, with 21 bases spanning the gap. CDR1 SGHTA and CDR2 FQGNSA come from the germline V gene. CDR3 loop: CASSTAGLVSGYEQYF. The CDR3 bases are TGTGCCAGCAGCACAGCAGGGTTAGTTTCCGGGTACGAGCAGTACTTC.

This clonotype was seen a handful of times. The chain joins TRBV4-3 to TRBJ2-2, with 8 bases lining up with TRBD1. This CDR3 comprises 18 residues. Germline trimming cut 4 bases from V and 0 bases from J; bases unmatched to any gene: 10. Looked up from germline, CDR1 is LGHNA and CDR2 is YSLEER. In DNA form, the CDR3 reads TGCGCCAGCAGCCGGTGGACAGGGTATCGTACGAACACCGGGGAGCTGTTTTTT. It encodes CASSRWTGYRTNTGELFF.

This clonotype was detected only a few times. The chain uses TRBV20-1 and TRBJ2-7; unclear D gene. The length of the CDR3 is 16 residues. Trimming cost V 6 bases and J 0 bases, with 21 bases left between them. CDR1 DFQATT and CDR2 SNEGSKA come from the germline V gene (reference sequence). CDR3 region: CSARIDPGFSSYEQYF. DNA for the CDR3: TGCAGTGCCAGGATAGATCCCGGGTTTAGCTCCTACGAGCAGTACTTC.

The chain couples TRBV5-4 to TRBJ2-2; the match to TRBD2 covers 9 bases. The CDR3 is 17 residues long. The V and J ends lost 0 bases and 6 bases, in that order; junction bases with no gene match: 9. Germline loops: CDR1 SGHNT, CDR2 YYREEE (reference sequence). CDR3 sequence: CASSLGSRTSASGELFF. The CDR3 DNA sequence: TGTGCCAGCAGCTTGGGGTCGCGGACTAGCGCCTCCGGGGAGCTGTTTTTT.

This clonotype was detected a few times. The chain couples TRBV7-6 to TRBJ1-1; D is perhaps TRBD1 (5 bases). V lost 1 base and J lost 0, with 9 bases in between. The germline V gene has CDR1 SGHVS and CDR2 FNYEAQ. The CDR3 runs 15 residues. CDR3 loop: CASSLGVGVNTEAFF. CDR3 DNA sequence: TGTGCCAGCAGCTTAGGGGTGGGGGTGAACACTGAAGCTTTCTTT. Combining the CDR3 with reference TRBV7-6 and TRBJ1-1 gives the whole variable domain GAGVSQSPRYKVTKRGQDVALRCDPISGHVSLYWYRQALGQGPEFLTYFNYEAQQDKSGLPNDRFSAERPEGSISTLTIQRTEQRDSAMYRCASSLGVGVNTEAFFGQGTRLTVV.

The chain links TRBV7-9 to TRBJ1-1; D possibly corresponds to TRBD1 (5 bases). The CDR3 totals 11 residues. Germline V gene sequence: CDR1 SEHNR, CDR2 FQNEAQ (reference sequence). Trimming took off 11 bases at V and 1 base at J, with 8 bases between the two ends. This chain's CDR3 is CAVQGNTEAFF. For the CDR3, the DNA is TGTGCCGTCCAGGGGAACACTGAAGCTTTCTTT.

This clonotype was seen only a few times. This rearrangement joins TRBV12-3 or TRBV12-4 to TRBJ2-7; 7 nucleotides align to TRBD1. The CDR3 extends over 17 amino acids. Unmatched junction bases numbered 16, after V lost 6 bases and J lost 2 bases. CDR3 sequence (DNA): TGTGCCAGCAGACACATGACAGGGATGAGGGCCACCTACGAGCAGTACGTC. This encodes CASRHMTGMRATYEQYV.

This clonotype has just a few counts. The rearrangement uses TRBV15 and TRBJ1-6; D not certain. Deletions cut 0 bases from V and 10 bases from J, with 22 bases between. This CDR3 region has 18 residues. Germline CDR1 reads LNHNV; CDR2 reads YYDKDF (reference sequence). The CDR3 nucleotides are TGTGCCACCAGCAGAGATACGGTTTCGGCAGGATCATCCTCACCCCTCCACTTT. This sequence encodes CATSRDTVSAGSSSPLHF.